This T cell receptor (beta chain) was sequenced for a study of T cell responses to AZD1222 COVID-19 vaccine. Study-level background: The analysis combined second doses at about 4 or about 12 weeks.

A word on this clone: The antigen remains undetermined.

The CDR3 is made up of 17 amino acids. Using immunoSEQ multiplex PCR, the repertoire was profiled, and TCRdb retains in-frame clones only, with some absent. This table holds approximately 73,000 clones, about 82% found once. The study's findings and limits: Repertoires in all cases were sampled only once the peak T cell response had passed. Only a handful of AZD1222 recipients, about six in all, had baseline seropositivity. White British people made up most donors, females outnumbered males, and clonal diversity was possibly underestimated.

The chain is built from TRBV21-1 and TRBJ2-1. TRBV21-1 is a pseudogene segment. The input for sequencing was peripheral blood, taken on day 0 of AZD1222 vaccination. The clonotype was recovered from an adult in good health. CDR3 bases: TGTGCCAGCAGCAAAACGGGGACCGTGAGCTCCTACAATGAGCAGTTCTTC. Amino acids: CASSKTGTVSSYNEQFF.